This TCR beta chain was captured by sequencing in a study of T-cell memory formation after mild COVID-19. For the study at large: Among the donors, TCR clusters were largely specific to each donor. Whole-study results and caveats: The finding that pre-infection memory included some responding clones suggested that cross-reactive memory joined. Clones contracting day 15 to 85 were balanced CD4/CD8; later expanders leaned CD4+.

This clonotype was observed a handful of times. As yet, its antigen is unknown. Germline CDR1 reads MDHEN; CDR2 reads SYDVKM. The V end was cut by 4 bases, the J end by 7 bases, with 25 bases between. There are 17 residues in the CDR3. TCRdb reanalysed the 5' RACE reads using MiXCR and keeps one entry per CDR3 protein. The sample records roughly 130,000 distinct CDR3 sequences, about 6% being singletons. The receptor was derived from an adult woman who had mild COVID-19 (a few samples of this study predate the infection). Cell type and time point are not known. Sequenced material: PBMCs or a T cell subset sorted from them (not recorded which). This chain links TRBV28 with TRBJ1-2, with D perhaps TRBD1 (6 bases). CDR3 protein: CASSSLLRDTEVRGYTF. The CDR3 DNA follows: TGTGCCAGCAGTTCCTTGCTCAGGGACACGGAGGTCCGTGGCTACACCTTC.